This TCR beta chain was recorded in a study of control samples from healthy donors and cancer patients. Method: immunoSEQ multiplex PCR; TCRdb's copy keeps in-frame clones and lacks some. The data contain about 79,000 clones, 93% of them seen just once; the ten biggest clones take up 0.95% to 1.5%. The V gene lost 3 bases and the J gene lost 7 bases, with 4 bases spanning the gap. The CDR3 has 12 residues. CDR1 is LNHDA and CDR2 is SQIVND in the germline V gene (reference sequence). This clone was recorded only once. The clonotype comes from a middle-aged woman with lung cancer. Input material: PBMCs. The genes are TRBV19 and TRBJ1-6; no clear D. The CDR3 loop reads CASSIGNSPLHF. CDR3 DNA: TGTGCCAGTAGTATTGGGAATTCACCCCTCCACTTT.